This T cell receptor beta chain is from a study of blood T cells in healthy people across ages (dated by TCRdb to 2013 to 2016). About the full investigation: Template switching captured roughly one uniquely barcoded TCR beta cDNA molecule per two T cells in model experiments. The study measured age-related changes in TCR beta repertoire diversity using deep sequencing normalized with unique cDNA molecular identifiers. Four age groups were formed from the donors: young (average about 16 years), middle-aged (roughly 38), aged (over 55) and long-lived (around 82). The study analyzed two additional independent replicas of 1 million unique cDNA reads from the same blood draw for two donors, one aged 18 to 30 and one aged 80 or older.

The library was produced with 5' RACE. The data were produced on an Illumina HiSeq 2500. A second about 6 to 11 cycle PCR used a sample-barcoded 5' primer and a J-beta primer mix. Each TCR beta cDNA molecule received a unique molecular identifier from a template-switch 5' adaptor carrying 12 random nucleotides. At least 3 million CDR3-containing paired-end reads were obtained from each sample. First-strand cDNA was synthesized from all RNA with the Mint cDNA synthesis kit, primed by a TRBC-specific oligonucleotide. Following uracil-DNA glycosylase treatment, a first 18-cycle PCR with universal primers M1SS and BC2_uni_R was performed on all cDNA. As for the original processing: Normalization of each sample was performed by random selection of 1 million high-quality reads, each carrying a distinct molecular identifier. Reads sharing molecular identifiers were discarded rather than binned into consensus sequences. MiTCR, with a Q25 quality threshold and the strictest error-elimination algorithm, was used for CDR3 identification, clonotype clustering and error correction. A nonparametric unseen species model with Euler transformation was used to estimate lower-bound total TCR beta diversity. TCRdb's own reprocessing of the public reads used fastp at Q25 and MiXCR and kept productive beta chains. Each record represents a unique CDR3 protein, reported with the most common genes and DNA among its rows. V and J calls and clone size were set by TCRdb, not the authors. The sample table lists roughly 800,000 distinct CDR3 sequences, roughly 25% of them with a count of one. Approximately 2.9% of the sample lies in the top ten.

V is pared back by 11 bases and J by 0 bases, with 16 bases lying between the germline termini. CDR1 and CDR2 are read off the germline V gene as ENHRY and SYGVKD. The CDR3 sequence holds 14 residues, the cysteine and phenylalanine included. Of the read, only the CDR3 DNA is kept; its 42 bases are in frame from base 1. About this clonotype itself: Its specific antigen is unknown. No qualities accompany the bases; no much larger clone lies one base away.

Study-level results and caveats: Because donor CMV infection status was unknown, age-related changes in expanded clonotypes were potentially confounded. As age increased, observed TCR beta diversity per million T cells dropped in a roughly linear way, and a significant reduction was already evident by age 40. Compared with the aged group, more naive CD4+ T cells, fewer expanded clones and increased TCR diversity were shown by the long-lived group, suggesting age selection. A strong correlation was found between observed TCR beta diversity and the percentage of naive T cells measured by flow cytometry. Because profiling used bulk unsorted PBMCs, naive and antigen-experienced compartments could not be compared conclusively. Estimates of total diversity based on one million sequenced T cells were regarded as lower bounds and as underestimates.

The roughly 39 donors, aged roughly 6 to 95 years, were systemically healthy Caucasian individuals from Russia. Each donor gave 8 to 10 milliliters of peripheral blood, collected into EDTA-treated Vacutainer tubes. Ficoll-Paque density-gradient centrifugation was used to isolate PBMCs, with at least 6.5 million per sample. Trizol reagent was used to extract total RNA from PBMCs, with at least 6 micrograms per sample. For every donor, an aliquot of PBMCs went through flow cytometry to measure the percentages of naive CD45RAhigh/CD27high T cells. The same data also went into a second study, on T cells of mothers and their children. As noted in the second study: The donors were nine systemically healthy Caucasian individuals, made up of three mothers and their six children. cDNA synthesis consumed the entire amount of extracted RNA, loaded at approximately 1.6 ug RNA in each 15 ul reaction. In the second PCR, sample barcodes and 2-4 random nucleotides were introduced via the M1S primer. Each mother yielded over 10 million TCR beta CDR3 reads and each child 2.5 million to 3.5 million reads. TCR recombination output is similarly shaped by thymic selection in related and unrelated pairs, with a minor effect exerted by inherited differences. Related mother-child pairs always showed normalized repertoire overlap that was slightly higher than in unrelated mother-child pairs, though the difference was never significant. With a sensitivity of approximately 96 clones per million clonotypes, no persistent microchimeric T cell clones were detected. Deep NGS was used in the study to compare the TCR beta repertoires of mothers and children and to look for features that separate related mother-child pairs from unrelated individuals. Mothers averaged roughly 36 +/- 4 years of age and children averaged approximately 12 +/- 4 years. Libraries were sequenced on Illumina HiSeq 2000 with 100+100 nt paired-end reads after adapter ligation with NEBNext reagents. Mother and child libraries were prepared a month apart and sequenced in separate runs to prevent cross-contamination. Between about 500,000 and 2,100,000 distinct TCR beta clonotypes were identified per donor. Naive TCR beta clonotypes were estimated from low-frequency clonotypes matched to each donor's FACS-determined naive share, without sorting.

The material sequenced was blood. The sequence was collected from a boy younger than 18 in good health. This sequence uses TRBV10-3 and TRBJ1-2, and perhaps TRBD1 as D gene, on 6 matching bases. The DNA is as follows: TGTGCCGCCTTAGGACAGCCTACTAACTATGGCTACACCTTC. Its product reads: CAALGQPTNYGYTF.